Following are 28 T cell receptor beta chains from one sample sequenced in a study of a mutant IDH1 vaccine in newly diagnosed glioma. Described time point: week 5, during vaccination. The investigators gave 300 ug of mutant IDH1 20-mer peptide in each vaccine dose, together with topical imiquimod. The repertoire was sequenced with immunoSEQ multiplex PCR; TCRdb's copy has only in-frame clones and lacks some. The data hold 30,000 to 35,000 clones, with about 56% observed a single time. Antigen specificity for these receptors is unknown. Sequencing used PBMCs, obtained from a glioma patient whose treatment included an IDH1 peptide vaccine. The receptors come from a woman aged 18-35 years with glioma.

This clone was found a few times. The rearrangement uses TRBV9 and TRBJ2-1; 9 nucleotides match TRBD2. The CDR3 extends over 14 amino acids. CDR1 and CDR2 (germline): SGDLS, YYNGEE. V trimming: 7 bases; J trimming: 8 bases; junction bases outside the gene matches: 10. The DNA of the CDR3 is TGTGCCAGCGATACTAGCGGGCTCAACGATGAGCAGTTCTTC. Its protein is CASDTSGLNDEQFF.

This chain connects TRBV14 to TRBJ2-2, with 15 bases matching TRBD2. V shed 3 bases, J shed 3 bases, and the junction held 5 bases outside the gene matches. This CDR3 comprises 18 residues. CDR1 SGHDN and CDR2 FVKESK come from the germline V gene. CDR3 nucleotides: TGTGCCAGCAGCCAGACGGGACTAGCGGGAGGTCACACCGGGGAGCTGTTTTTT. It translates to CASSQTGLAGGHTGELFF.

This clone has a handful of counts. The chain's CDR3 is CAWAHQLGTEAFF. The CDR3 region has the DNA TGTGCCTGGGCTCACCAACTGGGGACTGAAGCTTTCTTT. The genes are TRBV30 and TRBJ1-1; D gene uncertain. The V end was cut by 5 bases, the J end by 5 bases, with 15 bases between. The CDR3 consists of 13 residues. CDR1 and CDR2 from the germline V gene are GTSNPN and SVGIG (reference sequence).

The chain has TRBV5-4 and TRBJ2-5, with D possibly being TRBD1 (5 bases). The germline V and J ends were trimmed by 0 bases and 4 bases, with 10 bases remaining between them. This CDR3 region has 14 residues. Germline V gives CDR1 SGHNT, CDR2 YYREEE (reference sequence). CDR3 sequence (DNA): TGTGCCAGCAGCTTGGTGGCAGGGCGAGAGACCCAGTACTTC. Its protein product is CASSLVAGRETQYF.

This chain connects TRBV28 to TRBJ1-1; D might be TRBD1 (6 bases). This CDR3 has 15 amino acids. Germline-derived CDR1 and CDR2 are MDHEN and SYDVKM. The germline V and J ends were trimmed by 2 bases and 1 base, with 11 bases remaining between them. CDR3 sequence: CASSLGGHPNTEAFF. The CDR3 nucleotides are TGTGCCAGCAGTTTAGGGGGACACCCGAACACTGAAGCTTTCTTT.

The chain combines TRBV2 with TRBJ1-5, with D hard to call. Trimming cost V 2 bases and J 3 bases, with 8 bases left between them. Germline CDR1 is SNHLY and CDR2 is FYNNEI. This CDR3 comprises 14 residues. The CDR3, as DNA: TGTGCCAGCAGTGAATCGTCAGTCAATCAGCCCCAGCATTTT. Protein sequence: CASSESSVNQPQHF.

The rearrangement links TRBV10-2 to TRBJ1-5, with D hard to call. In germline, CDR1 is WSHSY, CDR2 SAAADI. The CDR3 has 14 amino acids. V lost 2 bases and J lost 5, with 10 bases in between. CDR3 residues: CASSELQGYQPQHF. DNA of the CDR3: TGCGCCAGCAGTGAGCTACAAGGATATCAGCCCCAGCATTTT.

V gene TRBV4-1 combines with J gene TRBJ1-2, with 7 nucleotides matching TRBD1. V was pared by 2 bases and J by 5 bases, with 5 bases of the junction left unmatched. The CDR3 totals 14 residues. CDR1 MGHRA and CDR2 YSYEKL come from the germline V gene. The CDR3 DNA reads TGCGCCAGCAGCCAACCCGGGACAGAGTATGGCTACACCTTC. It encodes CASSQPGTEYGYTF.

V usage is TRBV4-3 and J usage is TRBJ1-2; D not certain. This CDR3 has 18 amino acids. Germline CDR1 reads LGHNA; CDR2 reads YSLEER. V was pared by 0 bases and J by 1 base, with 18 bases between. The CDR3 region has the DNA TGCGCCAGCAGCCAAGATAATAATGCCGGGAACAATAACTATGGCTACACCTTC. Its translation is CASSQDNNAGNNNYGYTF.

This clone showed up just a few times. J is TRBJ2-1 and V is TRBV6-6; perhaps TRBD2 as D (6 bases). Trimming removed 7 bases at V and 9 bases at J, with 22 bases between. The CDR3 loop spans 15 amino acids. CDR1 is MNHNY, CDR2 SVGAGI, per germline (reference sequence). The CDR3 DNA follows: TGTGCCAGCACCCCGGGGGACCCATATTTGGGTGAGCAGTTCTTC. Encoded protein: CASTPGDPYLGEQFF.

This chain links TRBV4-3 with TRBJ2-7; 7 nucleotides agree with TRBD2. The CDR3 loop spans 16 amino acids. Germline V gene lookup returns CDR1 LGHNA and CDR2 YSLEER. J lost 2 bases, V lost 3 bases, and 10 bases had no gene match. CDR3 nucleotide sequence: TGCGCCAGCAGCCACAGTTCTAGCGGAGAAACCTACGAGCAGTACTTC. This codes for CASSHSSSGETYEQYF.

The table lists this clone with a few counts. This chain connects TRBV6-1 to TRBJ1-1; D is undetermined. CDR1 is MNHNS and CDR2 is SASEGT in the germline V gene. The CDR3 runs 13 residues. V was trimmed by 0 bases and J by 8 bases, leaving 10 bases between them. The CDR3 sequence: CASSEAPYREAFF. The CDR3 DNA sequence: TGTGCCAGCAGTGAAGCGCCCTATAGAGAAGCTTTCTTT.

This clone was seen a handful of times. This sequence joins TRBV5-1 and TRBJ2-7, with TRBD1 matching over 10 bases. The CDR3 is 16 amino acids. The trim removed 3 bases at V and 1 base at J, leaving 7 bases unmatched. CDR1 is SGHRS and CDR2 is YFSETQ in the germline V gene. The CDR3 spells CASSYTGTGVSYEQYF. The DNA of the CDR3 is TGCGCCAGCAGCTATACCGGGACAGGGGTATCCTACGAGCAGTACTTC.

This rearrangement joins TRBV2 to TRBJ1-2; tentative D call: TRBD1 (6 bases). Germline V gene sequence: CDR1 SNHLY, CDR2 FYNNEI. Trimming left V 8 bases short and J 8 bases short, with 27 bases between. The CDR3 has 16 residues. In DNA, the CDR3 is TGTGCCAGCCACGGTAGTCCAGGGGCCATTCCGGCGGGCTACACCTTC. Its translation is CASHGSPGAIPAGYTF.

This clone was recorded a few times. This chain connects TRBV7-2 to TRBJ2-1, with 10 bases aligning to TRBD2. The CDR3 contains 17 residues. The germline V gene encodes CDR1 SGHTA and CDR2 FQGNSA. With 5 bases clipped from V and 4 bases from J, the junction kept 11 bases outside the gene matches. CDR3 in DNA: TGTGCCAGCAGCACCCAAACCTCTAGCGGGGGTTACAATGAGCAGTTCTTC. Protein sequence: CASSTQTSSGGYNEQFF.

V is TRBV27 and J is TRBJ1-5, with TRBD1 matching 7 bases. V shed 1 base, J shed 4 bases, and the junction held 7 bases outside the gene matches. Looked up from germline, CDR1 is MNHEY and CDR2 is SMNVEV (reference sequence). The CDR3 has 16 amino acids. The CDR3 coding sequence is TGTGCCAGCAGTTTATACGGACAGGAACAAAATCAGCCCCAGCATTTT. Its translation: CASSLYGQEQNQPQHF.

V is TRBV5-4 and J is TRBJ2-1; tentative D call: TRBD2 (6 bases). Trimming removed 0 bases from V and 7 bases from J, with 17 bases in between. Per germline, CDR1 SGHNT and CDR2 YYREEE (reference sequence). The CDR3 is made up of 16 amino acids. CDR3 sequence reads: CASSLEGTAKKNEQFF. In DNA, the CDR3 is TGTGCCAGCAGCTTGGAAGGGACTGCGAAGAAAAATGAGCAGTTCTTC.

This clone turned up a few times. The chain carries TRBV5-4 and TRBJ2-2, with 10 positions matching TRBD1. The germline V gene has CDR1 SGHNT and CDR2 YYREEE (reference sequence). With V trimmed by 6 bases and J by 6 bases, 11 bases remained unmatched. CDR3 length: 16 amino acids. CDR3 sequence: CASNMGTGAKAGELFF. The CDR3 coding sequence is TGTGCCAGCAACATGGGGACAGGGGCGAAGGCCGGGGAGCTGTTTTTT. Using reference TRBV5-4 and TRBJ2-2 for the parts outside the CDR3, the full variable domain is ETGVTQSPTHLIKTRGQQVTLRCSSQSGHNTVSWYQQALGQGPQFIFQYYREEENGRGNFPPRFSGLQFPNYSSELNVNALELDDSALYLCASNMGTGAKAGELFFGEGSRLTVL.

The chain carries TRBV4-2 and TRBJ2-2; possible D gene TRBD2, 5 bases. CDR1 and CDR2 (germline): LGHNA, YNFKEQ. The CDR3 has 14 residues. Trimming removed 2 bases at V and 3 bases at J, with 7 bases between. DNA for the CDR3: TGTGCCAGCAGCCAATCGGACTACACCGGGGAGCTGTTTTTT. Encoded protein: CASSQSDYTGELFF.

The gene calls are TRBV7-2 and TRBJ2-1, with D unclear. Germline CDR1 and CDR2: SGHTA and FQGNSA. Trimming removed 5 bases at V and 3 bases at J, with 11 bases between. CDR3 length: 14 residues. CDR3 loop: CASSPEFYYNEQFF. DNA of the CDR3: TGTGCCAGCAGCCCAGAGTTTTACTACAATGAGCAGTTCTTC.

The genes are TRBV9 and TRBJ1-2; D is perhaps TRBD1 (6 bases). Trimming cost V 7 bases and J 5 bases, with 15 bases left between them. The length of the CDR3 is 13 residues. Per germline, CDR1 SGDLS and CDR2 YYNGEE. The DNA for the CDR3 is TGTGCCAGCGATAATAGCGGGACATATGGCTACACCTTC. Protein product: CASDNSGTYGYTF.

The chain recombines TRBV5-1 with TRBJ1-1; D not resolved. Between the trimmed V and J ends, which lost 0 bases and 0 bases, there was a span of 9 bases. Germline V gene sequence: CDR1 SGHRS, CDR2 YFSETQ. The CDR3 has 15 residues. CDR3 sequence: CASSLANFLNTEAFF. As DNA, the CDR3 is TGCGCCAGCAGCTTGGCCAATTTCTTGAACACTGAAGCTTTCTTT. Based on the CDR3 plus reference TRBV5-1 and TRBJ1-1, the full variable domain is KAGVTQTPRYLIKTRGQQVTLSCSPISGHRSVSWYQQTPGQGLQFLFEYFSETQRNKGNFPGRFSGRQFSNSRSEMNVSTLELGDSALYLCASSLANFLNTEAFFGQGTRLTVV.

V gene TRBV9 combines with J gene TRBJ1-1; D gene unclear. CDR3 size: 14 residues. V was cut by 4 bases and J by 1 base, with 11 bases left in between. Per the germline V gene, CDR1 is SGDLS and CDR2 is YYNGEE. In DNA, the CDR3 is TGTGCCAGCAGCACCGCACACACGAACACTGAAGCTTTCTTT. Protein product: CASSTAHTNTEAFF.

The V and J genes are TRBV7-2 and TRBJ1-2, with D tentatively TRBD1 (5 bases). From germline, CDR1 is SGHTA and CDR2 FQGNSA. This CDR3 is built from 14 residues. V was shortened by 0 bases and J by 3 bases, with 8 bases between the two germline ends. In nucleotides, the CDR3 is TGTGCCAGCAGCTTAGCGCAGGGAGACTATGGCTACACCTTC. It encodes CASSLAQGDYGYTF.

The chain carries TRBV4-1 and TRBJ1-4; no clear D gene. The CDR3 is 17 amino acids. Germline CDR1 and CDR2: MGHRA and YSYEKL. V was shortened by 4 bases and J by 5 bases, with 20 bases between the two germline ends. CDR3 sequence: CASSLTLRGSPNEKLFF. CDR3 DNA: TGCGCCAGCAGCCTAACCCTCCGGGGTTCTCCCAATGAAAAACTGTTTTTT.

The chain couples TRBV7-2 to TRBJ2-7; the D gene could be TRBD1 or TRBD2 (7 bases each). From germline, CDR1 is SGHTA and CDR2 FQGNSA. The CDR3 totals 16 residues. V lost 5 bases and J 6 bases, leaving 23 bases between the germline ends. CDR3 region: CASSDRGRGRGFEQYF. In DNA form, the CDR3 reads TGTGCCAGCAGCGATAGGGGGAGGGGCAGGGGGTTCGAGCAGTACTTC. Using reference TRBV7-2 and TRBJ2-7 for the parts outside the CDR3, the full variable domain is GAGVSQSPSNKVTEKGKDVELRCDPISGHTALYWYRQSLGQGLEFLIYFQGNSAPDKSGLPSDRFSAERTGGSVSTLTIQRTQQEDSAVYLCASSDRGRGRGFEQYFGPGTRLTVT.

The chain has TRBV18 and TRBJ2-5; 8 bases line up with TRBD1. The CDR3 runs 14 residues. V dropped 3 bases and J dropped 5; count of bases not matched to a gene: 5. Germline CDR1 KGHSH, CDR2 LQKENI. CDR3 in amino acids: CASSPTGGRETQYF. The CDR3 DNA follows: TGTGCCAGCTCACCTACAGGGGGTCGGGAGACCCAGTACTTC.

The chain employs TRBV7-9 and TRBJ2-7; 12 bases are shared with TRBD2. Germline loops: CDR1 SEHNR, CDR2 FQNEAQ (reference sequence). The CDR3 spans 15 residues. Trimming cost V 2 bases and J 3 bases; bases outside gene matches: 2. The CDR3 loop is CASSLPGLAGYEQYF. The CDR3 DNA is TGTGCCAGCAGCTTACCGGGACTAGCGGGCTACGAGCAGTACTTC. The full variable domain, with the rest looked up from reference TRBV7-9 and TRBJ2-7, is DTGVSQNPRHKITKRGQNVTFRCDPISEHNRLYWYRQTLGQGPEFLTYFQNEAQLEKSRLLSDRFSAERPKGSFSTLEIQRTEQGDSAMYLCASSLPGLAGYEQYFGPGTRLTVT.